These 21 T cell receptor beta chains originate from one sample sequenced in a study of regulatory dendritic cells for organ transplantation. Their specific antigens are unknown. CFSE-labeled sorted T cells met regulatory or mature dendritic cells for over 4 days. Some clones are missing from TCRdb's copy, which holds only in-frame ones; the method was immunoSEQ multiplex PCR. The data hold approximately 4,300 clones, with 60% observed a single time. The sequencing sample was made of memory CD8+ T cells from blood cultured with regulatory dendritic cells. Subset denoted: CD45RO+ memory T cells. These receptors came from a human donor in good health.

J is TRBJ2-1 and V is TRBV29-1, with TRBD1 identical over 7 bases. Unmatched junction bases numbered 23, after V lost 8 bases and J lost 13 bases. The germline gives CDR1 SQVTM, CDR2 ANQGSEA. CDR3 length: 15 amino acids. CDR3 bases: TGCAGCATGAGGACAGGTTTTGAACCTCTACCCTCTCAGTTCTTC. It yields the protein CSMRTGFEPLPSQFF.

The chain uses TRBV6-5 and TRBJ1-2; 7 bases map to TRBD1. Per the germline V gene, CDR1 is MNHEY and CDR2 is SVGAGI. The CDR3 length is 15 residues. Losses at the gene ends were 2 bases for V and 0 bases for J; bases not matched to a gene: 3. CDR3 loop: CASSYGTAANYGYTF. The CDR3 DNA reads as TGTGCCAGCAGTTACGGGACAGCAGCTAACTATGGCTACACCTTC.

V usage is TRBV4-1 and J usage is TRBJ2-7; D is uncertain. The CDR3 loop spans 16 amino acids. The germline CDR1 and CDR2 sequences are MGHRA and YSYEKL. V dropped 3 bases and J dropped 0 bases, with 15 bases sitting between them. The CDR3 loop is CASSHFDTQSSYEQYF. The CDR3 DNA follows: TGCGCCAGCAGCCATTTCGACACACAGAGCTCCTACGAGCAGTACTTC.

The chain links TRBV9 to TRBJ2-2; 8 nucleotides agree with TRBD2. The V segment lost 2 bases and the J segment 2 bases; nucleotides outside the gene matches: 8. The CDR3 totals 17 residues. The germline V gene has CDR1 SGDLS and CDR2 YYNGEE. CDR3 protein: CASSVDSGGPNTGELFF. In DNA, the CDR3 is TGTGCCAGCAGCGTCGACAGCGGGGGCCCCAACACCGGGGAGCTGTTTTTT.

This clone has just a few counts. V gene TRBV6-5 combines with J gene TRBJ1-1; 9 nucleotides align to TRBD1. Germline V CDR1 and CDR2: MNHEY, SVGAGI. V shed 6 bases, J shed 6 bases, and the junction held 8 bases outside the gene matches. This CDR3 has 14 residues. This CDR3 is CASSLTGGRAEAFF. The CDR3 coding sequence is TGTGCCAGCAGCCTGACAGGGGGAAGGGCTGAAGCTTTCTTT.

CDR3 sequence reads: CASSQDGTASYEQYF. DNA of the CDR3: TGTGCCAGCAGCCAAGATGGGACAGCCTCTTACGAGCAGTACTTC. The chain combines TRBV4-2 with TRBJ2-7; 7 bases fit TRBD1. The CDR3 is 15 residues long. Germline CDR1 is LGHNA and CDR2 is YNFKEQ. With V trimmed by 0 bases and J by 4 bases, 6 bases remained unmatched.

This clone was detected a few times. The rearrangement uses TRBV19 and TRBJ2-7; 8 bases are a match to TRBD2. With 5 bases clipped from V and 6 bases from J, the junction kept 3 bases outside the gene matches. The CDR3 runs to 12 residues. From germline, CDR1 is LNHDA and CDR2 SQIVND (reference sequence). CDR3 residues: CASSSGLAEQYF. CDR3 nucleotide sequence: TGTGCCAGTAGTTCTGGACTAGCCGAGCAGTACTTC.

This clone was seen only once. The V gene is TRBV10-3, the J gene TRBJ1-1; 12 nucleotides align to TRBD1. With 2 bases clipped from V and 5 bases from J, the junction kept 6 bases outside the gene matches. The CDR3 sequence is 16 residues long. CDR1 is ENHRY, CDR2 SYGVKD, per germline. In nucleotides, the CDR3 is TGTGCCATCAGTGAGGGGACAGGGGGCTTGGGTACTGAAGCTTTCTTT. Translated: CAISEGTGGLGTEAFF.

The chain joins TRBV4-1 to TRBJ2-7; 9 nucleotides align to TRBD1. Germline V gene data show CDR1 as MGHRA and CDR2 as YSYEKL. The trim removed 1 base at V and 4 bases at J, leaving 5 bases unmatched. CDR3 size: 15 residues. The CDR3 spells CASSQGRDRVYEQYF. The DNA for the CDR3 is TGCGCCAGCAGCCAAGGGAGGGACAGGGTATACGAGCAGTACTTC.

This chain links TRBV5-1 with TRBJ2-1, with D tentatively TRBD2 (7 bases). Trimming stripped 3 bases from V and 3 bases from J, with 10 bases between. CDR3 length: 14 amino acids. CDR1 is SGHRS, CDR2 YFSETQ, per germline. The CDR3 spells CASSWGGGYNEQFF. In DNA, the CDR3 is TGCGCCAGCAGCTGGGGAGGGGGCTACAATGAGCAGTTCTTC. The full variable domain, its missing parts supplied by reference TRBV5-1 and TRBJ2-1, is KAGVTQTPRYLIKTRGQQVTLSCSPISGHRSVSWYQQTPGQGLQFLFEYFSETQRNKGNFPGRFSGRQFSNSRSEMNVSTLELGDSALYLCASSWGGGYNEQFFGPGTRLTVL.

The chain links TRBV5-1 to TRBJ2-2, with 8 bases matching TRBD2. Losses at the gene ends were 7 bases for V and 4 bases for J; bases not matched to a gene: 3. This CDR3 is built from 13 residues. In germline, CDR1 is SGHRS, CDR2 YFSETQ. CDR3 sequence reads: CASHGGGTGELFF. The CDR3 DNA reads as TGCGCCAGCCACGGGGGGGGCACCGGGGAGCTGTTTTTT.

This clone turned up a few times. CDR3 region: CASSPSDSVGADTQYF. The DNA of the CDR3 is TGTGCCAGCAGCCCATCGGACTCCGTCGGAGCGGATACCCAGTACTTC. The chain has TRBV11-2 and TRBJ2-5, with D maybe TRBD2 (5 bases). CDR1 is SGHAT and CDR2 is FQNNGV in the germline V gene. The germline V and J ends were trimmed by 5 bases and 8 bases, with 24 bases remaining between them. The CDR3 sequence is 16 residues long.

This clone was observed once. This chain uses TRBV6-5 with TRBJ2-1, with D unclear. The germline V gene has CDR1 MNHEY and CDR2 SVGAGI. The V gene lost 4 bases and the J gene lost 3 bases, with 10 bases spanning the gap. This CDR3 contains 14 residues. The CDR3 DNA reads as TGTGCCAGCAGTTCCCTTGACTTCTACAATGAGCAGTTCTTC. Translation gives CASSSLDFYNEQFF.

The chain carries TRBV7-9 and TRBJ2-5; 9 bases agree with TRBD2. The CDR3 contains 15 residues. V lost 5 bases and J lost 5; bases outside the gene matches: 9. Germline CDR1 reads SEHNR; CDR2 reads FQNEAQ (reference sequence). CDR3 sequence reads: CASSRPLAGEETQYF. CDR3 sequence (DNA): TGTGCCAGCAGCCGACCCTTAGCGGGGGAGGAGACCCAGTACTTC.

This clone was counted between two and nine times. This sequence joins TRBV9 and TRBJ2-7; 7 bases line up with TRBD1. With V trimmed by 0 bases and J by 5 bases, 5 bases remained unmatched. The CDR3 has 14 residues. CDR1 and CDR2 (germline): SGDLS, YYNGEE. The CDR3 region has the DNA TGTGCCAGCAGCGTAGGGGACAGTCGTCACGAGCAGTACTTC. It yields the protein CASSVGDSRHEQYF.

J is TRBJ2-3 and V is TRBV27; a weak D match, TRBD1 (5 bases). Between the trimmed V and J ends, which lost 7 bases and 0 bases, there was a span of 14 bases. CDR1 and CDR2 from the germline V gene are MNHEY and SMNVEV (reference sequence). The CDR3 covers 15 residues. In DNA form, the CDR3 reads TGTGCCAGCACCGAGCTTAAGGGGAGCACAGATACGCAGTATTTT. Translated, it gives CASTELKGSTDTQYF.

This clone was seen more than once but under ten times. The rearrangement uses TRBV6-1 and TRBJ1-4; D gene ambiguous. Looked up from germline, CDR1 is MNHNS and CDR2 is SASEGT. The CDR3 contains 17 residues. V lost 1 base and J lost 4, with 16 bases in between. The CDR3 coding sequence is TGTGCCAGCAGTGAAGGGGCGGGTCTGGTTAATAATGAAAAACTGTTTTTT. It is translated as CASSEGAGLVNNEKLFF.

In the case of this clone: A read error may produce the germline difference seen at one junction end. J is TRBJ1-1 and V is TRBV10-3; 7 bases map to TRBD1. CDR3 length: 13 residues. Germline V gene sequence: CDR1 ENHRY, CDR2 SYGVKD. The CDR3 loop reads CASSPQGGTEAFF. The CDR3 bases are TGTGCCAGCAGTCCTCAGGGGGGCACTGAAGCTTTCTTT.

This clone was counted a few times. The chain couples TRBV18 to TRBJ2-3; D perhaps matches TRBD2 (5 bases). Germline V gene data show CDR1 as KGHSH and CDR2 as LQKENI. Trimming stripped 3 bases from V and 2 bases from J, with 15 bases between. The CDR3 spans 16 residues. The DNA of the CDR3 is TGTGCCAGCTCACCGTTTAGCGATGAGACCACAGATACGCAGTATTTT. It encodes CASSPFSDETTDTQYF. The full variable domain, with the rest looked up from reference TRBV18 and TRBJ2-3, is NAGVMQNPRHLVRRRGQEARLRCSPMKGHSHVYWYRQLPEEGLKFMVYLQKENIIDESGMPKERFSAEFPKEGPSILRIQQVVRGDSAAYFCASSPFSDETTDTQYFGPGTRLTVL.

The rearrangement joins TRBV27 to TRBJ2-7; 8 nucleotides align to TRBD1. Trimming removed 3 bases from V and 2 bases from J; junction bases left unmatched: 3. Per germline, CDR1 MNHEY and CDR2 SMNVEV (reference sequence). The CDR3 runs to 14 residues. In DNA, the CDR3 is TGTGCCAGCAGTTTCGGGACAGGAGCCTACGAGCAGTACTTC. Its translation is CASSFGTGAYEQYF.

Judged by abundance, this clone is large. The chain uses TRBV5-6 and TRBJ1-2, with TRBD1 matching 8 bases. This CDR3 spans 15 amino acids. Germline trimming cut 3 bases from V and 4 bases from J; bases unmatched to any gene: 8. Per germline, CDR1 SGHDT and CDR2 YYEEEE. The CDR3 loop reads CASSSWTGPIYGYTF. CDR3 nucleotides: TGTGCCAGCAGCTCTTGGACAGGGCCAATCTATGGCTACACCTTC.